What follows describes a single TCR beta chain. Using immunoSEQ multiplex PCR, the repertoire was profiled, and TCRdb retains in-frame clones only, with some absent. Of 250,000 to 300,000 clones in the sample, 80% to 90% were seen once. The entry originates in a study of blood T cell repertoires in COVID-19. The J segment lost 4 bases and the V segment lost 9 bases, leaving 6 bases of the junction unmatched. This CDR3 has 14 residues. The V gene's germline CDR1 is SNHLY and CDR2 FYNNEI. Sequencing used peripheral blood. The TCR sequence derives from a woman younger than 45 with COVID-19, enrolled during active disease. The chain is built from TRBV2 and TRBJ2-1; 10 bases fit TRBD1. The CDR3 DNA reads as TGTGCCAGGGGACCGGGACAGGGGTACAATGAGCAGTTCTTC. Translating gives CARGPGQGYNEQFF.